This T cell receptor (beta chain) was sequenced in a study of beta chain features in type 1 diabetes. Across the study: The patient and healthy donor groups were comparable for age, gender and cell yields. Overall study findings and caveats: Type 1 diabetes patients had moderately but significantly shorter TCRB CDR3s in all four CD4+ subsets. A greater similarity of naive, central memory and Treg TCRB repertoires was seen among patients than among healthy donors. In these data, an HLA type influence on TCRB rearrangement remained unresolved.

This clone was seen a few times. The antigen remains undetermined. Reverse transcription of all isolated RNA meant that expressed TCRB transcripts were sequenced. Clones were sequenced by immunoSEQ multiplex PCR, and TCRdb holds only the in-frame ones, with some missing. The table lists around 260,000 clones, just over 20% of them singletons. Purities over 98% were achieved in all sorted populations. The germline V gene encodes CDR1 SGHVS and CDR2 FQNEAQ. The CDR3 totals 16 residues. Trimming took 5 bases from V and 4 from J; bases not matched to a gene: 11. The clonotype was recovered from a woman aged 40-49 years with type 1 diabetes. The V gene is TRBV7-8, the J gene TRBJ1-5, with 7 bases aligning to TRBD1. The source material was naive CD4+ T cells from blood. The CDR3 sequence: CASSQEPQGRNQPQHF. DNA for the CDR3: TGTGCCAGCAGCCAAGAGCCACAGGGGCGTAATCAGCCCCAGCATTTT.